The 15 T cell receptor beta chains presented below share a single source sample, sequenced in a study of neoadjuvant nivolumab and ipilimumab in lung cancer. Libraries were prepared by immunoSEQ multiplex PCR; TCRdb keeps only in-frame clonotypes and omits some of them. The repertoire holds about 6,900 clones, approximately 79% seen once, with approximately 4% in the top ten. This specimen was tumor tissue, taken after neoadjuvant nivolumab, alone or with ipilimumab, at or shortly before surgery. The receptors were gathered from an adult with non-small cell lung cancer.

The J gene is TRBJ2-7, the V gene TRBV21-1. TRBV21-1 is termed a pseudogene. There are 13 residues in the CDR3. DNA for the CDR3: TGTGCCAGCAGCAACTCCAGGGAGAACGAGCAGTACTTC. The encoded protein is CASSNSRENEQYF.

This sequence joins TRBV19 and TRBJ2-3, with 8 nucleotides matching TRBD2. Trimming removed 3 bases from V and 4 bases from J; junction bases left unmatched: 15. Germline assignment: CDR1 LNHDA and CDR2 SQIVND (reference sequence). The CDR3 is made up of 18 amino acids. The CDR3 coding sequence is TGTGCCAGTAGTATCTATGGATTAGAGCGGGAGCCCGCAGATACGCAGTATTTT. Translated: CASSIYGLEREPADTQYF. The full variable domain, its missing parts supplied by reference TRBV19 and TRBJ2-3, is DGGITQSPKYLFRKEGQNVTLSCEQNLNHDAMYWYRQDPGQGLRLIYYSQIVNDFQKGDIAEGYSVSREKKESFPLTVTSAQKNPTAFYLCASSIYGLEREPADTQYFGPGTRLTVL.

The chain uses TRBV7-9 and TRBJ2-4; perhaps TRBD2 as D (6 bases). This CDR3 is 15 amino acids long. Per the germline V gene, CDR1 is SEHNR and CDR2 is FQNEAQ (reference sequence). V was pared by 1 base and J by 0 bases, with 7 bases between. Here the CDR3 DNA reads TGTGCCAGCAGCTTAGGGGGGGTAGCCAAAAACATTCAGTACTTC. Translating gives CASSLGGVAKNIQYF.

The V gene is TRBV5-1, the J gene TRBJ1-1; D call uncertain. Germline CDR1 SGHRS, CDR2 YFSETQ. Between the trimmed V and J ends, which lost 1 base and 8 bases, there was a span of 12 bases. The CDR3 covers 13 residues. The CDR3 coding sequence is TGCGCCAGCAGCTTGTACGGTTCAGGCGAAGCTTTCTTT. This translates into CASSLYGSGEAFF.

The chain links TRBV5-6 to TRBJ2-1; D is perhaps TRBD2 (6 bases). Trimming pared 0 bases from V and 9 bases from J, leaving 19 bases between. The CDR3 sequence is 16 residues long. The germline CDR1 and CDR2 sequences are SGHDT and YYEEEE. The chain's CDR3 is CASSLAAKRAPFEQFF. The CDR3 DNA sequence: TGTGCCAGCAGCTTGGCCGCCAAGCGGGCCCCCTTTGAGCAGTTCTTC.

The chain employs TRBV27 and TRBJ2-7; 8 bases match TRBD2. This CDR3 is 16 amino acids long. Per the germline V gene, CDR1 is MNHEY and CDR2 is SMNVEV (reference sequence). The trim removed 5 bases at V and 1 base at J, leaving 10 bases unmatched. CDR3 nucleotide sequence: TGTGCCAGCAGTCCCTGGGTAGCGGGGTCATCCTACGAGCAGTACTTC. Its translation is CASSPWVAGSSYEQYF.

The J gene is TRBJ1-4, the V gene TRBV2, with D uncertain. This CDR3 has 12 amino acids. V shed 10 bases and J shed 8 bases, with 14 bases lying between them. Germline assignment: CDR1 SNHLY and CDR2 FYNNEI. The CDR3 is CATGVVNEKLFF. In nucleotides, the CDR3 is TGTGCCACCGGCGTAGTGAACGAAAAACTGTTTTTT.

The V call is TRBV11-1, the J call TRBJ2-1; 8 bases fit TRBD1. J was trimmed by 3 bases and V by 1 base; bases with no gene match: 5. The germline V gene encodes CDR1 SGHAT and CDR2 FQDESV (reference sequence). The CDR3 has 16 amino acids. CDR3 loop: CASSLGSGTGYNEQFF. CDR3 in DNA: TGTGCCAGCAGCTTAGGATCTGGGACAGGCTACAATGAGCAGTTCTTC.

The chain employs TRBV9 and TRBJ2-1; 10 nucleotides align to TRBD2. From germline, CDR1 is SGDLS and CDR2 YYNGEE. The V gene end was trimmed by 2 bases and the J gene end by 10 bases; junction bases not matched to a gene: 6. The CDR3 is made up of 14 amino acids. This CDR3 is CASSVLAGGGEQFF. The CDR3 bases are TGTGCCAGCAGCGTTTTAGCGGGAGGAGGAGAGCAGTTCTTC.

The V gene is TRBV7-2, the J gene TRBJ2-6, with D maybe TRBD2 (6 bases). The V end lost 4 bases, the J end lost 0 bases, and 7 bases lay between the germline ends. In germline, CDR1 is SGHTA, CDR2 FQGNSA. CDR3 length: 15 amino acids. CDR3 in DNA: TGTGCCAGCAGCTCGGGAGACTCTGGGGCCAACGTCCTGACTTTC. This codes for CASSSGDSGANVLTF.

This clone was observed a handful of times. The gene calls are TRBV7-9 and TRBJ1-1; tentatively, D is TRBD1 (5 bases). The CDR3 is made up of 14 amino acids. V was clipped by 5 bases and J by 0 bases, with 10 bases between them. Germline CDR1 is SEHNR and CDR2 is FQNEAQ (reference sequence). The DNA of the CDR3 is TGTGCCAGCAGCGCAGGGTTTGTGAACACTGAAGCTTTCTTT. It encodes CASSAGFVNTEAFF.

The rearrangement joins TRBV28 to TRBJ2-7; D remains ambiguous. From germline, CDR1 is MDHEN and CDR2 SYDVKM. This CDR3 is built from 13 residues. Between the trimmed V and J ends, which lost 6 bases and 0 bases, there was a span of 9 bases. The CDR3 loop is CASRTSSSYEQYF. DNA of the CDR3: TGTGCCAGCAGAACCTCCAGCTCCTACGAGCAGTACTTC.

The gene calls are TRBV28 and TRBJ1-1; D gene uncertain. Germline V lookup: CDR1 MDHEN, CDR2 SYDVKM. The CDR3 is 10 amino acids. V was cut by 5 bases and J by 5 bases, with 3 bases left in between. CDR3 sequence reads: CASSTTEAFF. The CDR3 bases are TGTGCCAGCAGTACAACTGAAGCTTTCTTT.

The gene calls are TRBV6-5 and TRBJ2-7; 9 nucleotides line up with TRBD1. This CDR3 comprises 14 residues. V was pared by 2 bases and J by 6 bases, with 5 bases of the junction left unmatched. The germline V gene encodes CDR1 MNHEY and CDR2 SVGAGI. Here the CDR3 DNA reads TGTGCCAGCAGTTACAGGAGGACAGGGGTCGAGCAGTACTTC. Translating gives CASSYRRTGVEQYF.

This chain uses TRBV7-2 with TRBJ1-2, with D perhaps matching TRBD1 (5 bases). This CDR3 has 14 residues. The ends were cut back, 3 bases at V and 4 bases at J, with 12 bases in the middle. From germline, CDR1 is SGHTA and CDR2 FQGNSA. In nucleotides, the CDR3 is TGTGCCAGCAGCTTGAGGGGCGACGGCTATGGCTACACCTTC. It is translated as CASSLRGDGYGYTF. The full variable domain, its missing parts supplied by reference TRBV7-2 and TRBJ1-2, is GAGVSQSPSNKVTEKGKDVELRCDPISGHTALYWYRQSLGQGLEFLIYFQGNSAPDKSGLPSDRFSAERTGGSVSTLTIQRTQQEDSAVYLCASSLRGDGYGYTFGSGTRLTVV.